The 17 T cell receptor beta chains below were found in one sample sequenced in a study of a mutant IDH1 vaccine in newly diagnosed glioma. Data came from immunoSEQ multiplex PCR; TCRdb stores just in-frame clones and leaves some out. The profile covers about 34,000 clones, with approximately 80% appearing a single time and about 9.4% taken by the ten largest. Sample time point: baseline, week 1 (first vaccination visit). Treatment denoted: pre-vaccination baseline after standard-of-care therapy. The sequences come from peripheral blood mononuclear cells (PBMCs), collected from a glioma patient treated with radiotherapy, temozolomide or both. The receptors come from a man aged 50-59 years with glioma. Some clones in this sample may be carry-over from other donors' samples.

V and J are TRBV18 and TRBJ1-1, with 9 bases that match TRBD1. The CDR3 extends over 15 amino acids. Germline CDR1 KGHSH, CDR2 LQKENI. The junction had 7 bases not matched to a gene; V was cut back by 3 bases and J by 5 bases. This CDR3 reads CASSPNDRGGTEAFF. As DNA, the CDR3 is TGTGCCAGCTCACCTAACGACAGGGGGGGAACTGAAGCTTTCTTT.

The chain combines TRBV15 with TRBJ1-1; D is unresolved. The V end was cut by 0 bases, the J end by 3 bases, with 8 bases between. The CDR3 runs 14 residues. CDR1 and CDR2 (germline): LNHNV, YYDKDF (reference sequence). The CDR3 region is CATSRDRLDTEAFF. CDR3 sequence (DNA): TGTGCCACCAGCAGAGATCGCCTCGACACTGAAGCTTTCTTT.

The J gene is TRBJ2-3, the V gene TRBV9; D could derive from TRBD1 or TRBD2 (5 bases each). Per germline, CDR1 SGDLS and CDR2 YYNGEE. CDR3 length: 16 amino acids. Trimming cost V 4 bases and J 6 bases, with 21 bases left between them. CDR3 DNA sequence: TGTGCCAGCAGCCCGGATCTCGAGGGGTCATACGATACGCAGTATTTT. Its protein is CASSPDLEGSYDTQYF. The variable domain in full, completed from reference TRBV9 and TRBJ2-3, reads DSGVTQTPKHLITATGQRVTLRCSPRSGDLSVYWYQQSLDQGLQFLIQYYNGEERAKGNILERFSAQQFPDLHSELNLSSLELGDSALYFCASSPDLEGSYDTQYFGPGTRLTVL.

The rearrangement uses TRBV10-3 and TRBJ1-1; perhaps TRBD1 as D (5 bases). The CDR3 is 14 residues long. Trimming took 4 bases from V and 0 from J, leaving 9 bases between them. CDR1 and CDR2 (germline): ENHRY, SYGVKD. This CDR3 is CAISVGGMNTEAFF. CDR3 DNA sequence: TGTGCCATCAGTGTTGGGGGGATGAACACTGAAGCTTTCTTT.

This chain connects TRBV10-3 to TRBJ2-7; 7 bases are a match to TRBD1. Trimming took 7 bases from V and 9 from J; bases not matched to a gene: 12. This CDR3 contains 13 residues. Germline CDR1 reads ENHRY; CDR2 reads SYGVKD. The CDR3 loop reads CAIKNEDRIRQYF. CDR3 in DNA: TGTGCCATCAAGAACGAGGACAGGATACGGCAGTACTTC.

J is TRBJ1-1 and V is TRBV19; 8 nucleotides match TRBD1. Germline V gene lookup returns CDR1 LNHDA and CDR2 SQIVND (reference sequence). This CDR3 is 16 amino acids long. With V trimmed by 0 bases and J by 0 bases, 3 bases remained unmatched. The CDR3 nucleotides read TGTGCCAGTAGTATAGAGCGGACAGGGATGAACACTGAAGCTTTCTTT. Residues: CASSIERTGMNTEAFF.

This clone appeared a single time. The chain has TRBV4-2 and TRBJ2-3; 8 positions match TRBD2. J was trimmed by 4 bases and V by 0 bases; bases with no gene match: 9. This CDR3 spans 17 amino acids. Germline CDR1 and CDR2: LGHNA and YNFKEQ. CDR3 DNA: TGTGCCAGCAGCCAAGATAGGCGGGAGGAAGGCGCAGATACGCAGTATTTT. This translates into CASSQDRREEGADTQYF.

The rearrangement uses TRBV6-5 and TRBJ1-4; D is uncertain. Germline CDR1 reads MNHEY; CDR2 reads SVGAGI. Trimming stripped 2 bases from V and 6 bases from J, with 7 bases between. The CDR3 has 13 residues. The CDR3 here is CASSYTAHEKLFF. DNA for the CDR3: TGTGCCAGCAGTTACACAGCTCATGAAAAACTGTTTTTT.

The chain combines TRBV11-2 with TRBJ1-5; D gene uncertain. V was cut by 0 bases and J by 6 bases, with 6 bases left in between. Germline V CDR1 and CDR2: SGHAT, FQNNGV. The CDR3 is 13 amino acids. CDR3 bases: TGTGCCAGCAGCTTAGAGGGAAGTCAGCCCCAGCATTTT. The encoded protein is CASSLEGSQPQHF. Full variable domain (rest looked up from reference TRBV11-2 and TRBJ1-5): EAGVAQSPRYKIIEKRQSVAFWCNPISGHATLYWYQQILGQGPKLLIQFQNNGVVDDSQLPKDRFSAERLKGVDSTLKIQPAKLEDSAVYLCASSLEGSQPQHFGDGTRLSIL.

The V call is TRBV6-1, the J call TRBJ2-3; D is ambiguous. CDR1 is MNHNS and CDR2 is SASEGT in the germline V gene. The CDR3 has 13 residues. V was shortened by 1 base and J by 6 bases, with 8 bases between the two germline ends. In DNA form, the CDR3 reads TGTGCCAGCAGTGAAGTCTTGGGGGATACGCAGTATTTT. Translated, it gives CASSEVLGDTQYF.

The gene calls are TRBV6-5 and TRBJ1-1; D unclear. The CDR3 is made up of 15 amino acids. Germline CDR1 is MNHEY and CDR2 is SVGAGI. V was cut by 6 bases and J by 1 base, with 15 bases left in between. The CDR3 sequence: CASSPKGFKNTEAFF. CDR3 DNA: TGTGCCAGCAGCCCCAAGGGATTTAAGAACACTGAAGCTTTCTTT.

V and J are TRBV2 and TRBJ2-3, with TRBD2 identical over 8 bases. Germline CDR1 SNHLY, CDR2 FYNNEI. CDR3 length equals 13 residues. Trimming at V came to 7 bases and at J to 0 bases, leaving 0 bases not matched to a gene. CDR3 sequence: CASTGGSTDTQYF. The CDR3 bases are TGTGCCAGCACGGGGGGGAGCACAGATACGCAGTATTTT.

The rearrangement links TRBV15 to TRBJ2-1, with a weak D call TRBD2 (5 bases). V was pared by 0 bases and J by 9 bases, with 24 bases between. The CDR3 totals 18 residues. The germline CDR1 and CDR2 sequences are LNHNV and YYDKDF (reference sequence). CDR3 amino acids: CATSRDKGLGGLESEQFF. The CDR3 nucleotides read TGTGCCACCAGCAGAGATAAGGGCCTGGGCGGACTGGAAAGTGAGCAGTTCTTC.

The genes are TRBV7-2 and TRBJ1-1, with 9 positions matching TRBD1. CDR3 length equals 15 residues. In germline, CDR1 is SGHTA, CDR2 FQGNSA. V was clipped by 6 bases and J by 4 bases; unmatched bases: 9. Here the CDR3 reads CASSRPTGGSTEAFF. DNA of the CDR3: TGTGCCAGCAGTCGACCGACAGGGGGATCCACTGAAGCTTTCTTT.

The J gene is TRBJ2-3, the V gene TRBV5-1; unclear D gene. Germline values: CDR1 SGHRS, CDR2 YFSETQ. This CDR3 contains 15 residues. V dropped 4 bases and J dropped 3 bases, with 15 bases sitting between them. CDR3 in amino acids: CASSTTDGSTDTQYF. The DNA of the CDR3 is TGCGCCAGCAGCACCACAGACGGATCTACAGATACGCAGTATTTT.

A single count supports this clone. V gene TRBV11-2 combines with J gene TRBJ2-7; TRBD2 matches 9 bases. Per the germline V gene, CDR1 is SGHAT and CDR2 is FQNNGV. The CDR3 contains 16 residues. V lost 4 bases, J lost 4 bases, and 11 bases stayed unmatched. CDR3 region: CASSYRASGNPYEQYF. The CDR3 nucleotides read TGTGCCAGCAGCTATCGGGCTAGCGGGAACCCTTACGAGCAGTACTTC.

This sequence joins TRBV14 and TRBJ2-1, with 9 bases identical to TRBD2. CDR3 length: 16 amino acids. V dropped 3 bases and J dropped 4; count of bases not matched to a gene: 7. Germline CDR1 is SGHDN and CDR2 is FVKESK. CDR3 protein: CASSQGSGSWYNEQFF. In DNA form, the CDR3 reads TGTGCCAGCAGCCAGGGTAGCGGGAGCTGGTACAATGAGCAGTTCTTC.